These 17 T cell receptor beta chains share one sample of origin, sequenced in a study of T-cell reconstitution after alpha-beta-depleted transplantation in children. For TCRbeta, the library was prepared with unique molecular identifiers. TCRdb redid the calling of the PCR reads with MiXCR, one entry per CDR3 protein. The table includes some 110,000 distinct CDR3 sequences, approximately 10% detected once. The specimen was PBMCs, collected before TCRalphabeta/CD19-depleted stem cell transplant. The receptors were sampled from a boy aged 2 to 10 with acute lymphoblastic leukemia, due to receive a stem cell transplant.

This clonotype was recorded at least ten times. In DNA, the CDR3 is TGCGCCAGCAGCTTTACAAGCACAATGCAGGGGGTAGGGACTGAAGCTTTCTTT. The encoded protein is CASSFTSTMQGVGTEAFF. The J gene is TRBJ1-1, the V gene TRBV5-1; 7 nucleotides match TRBD1. The length of the CDR3 is 18 residues. Trimming at V came to 2 bases and at J to 5 bases, leaving 18 bases not matched to a gene. Looked up from germline, CDR1 is SGHRS and CDR2 is YFSETQ.

This clonotype was seen repeatedly, ten times or more. The chain is built from TRBV20-1 and TRBJ2-1; D unclear. V was pared by 5 bases and J by 3 bases, with 5 bases between. The CDR3 is 11 amino acids. The V gene's germline CDR1 is DFQATT and CDR2 SNEGSKA (reference sequence). CDR3 DNA sequence: TGCAGTGCTGGGGACTACAATGAGCAGTTCTTC. This translates into CSAGDYNEQFF.

The chain recombines TRBV7-2 with TRBJ1-4; a possible D gene is TRBD1 (5 bases). Germline loops: CDR1 SGHTA, CDR2 FQGNSA. The CDR3 has 14 residues. V was pared by 4 bases and J by 0 bases, with 6 bases between. The chain's CDR3 is CASSWTTTNEKLFF. In nucleotides, the CDR3 is TGTGCCAGCAGCTGGACAACAACTAATGAAAAACTGTTTTTT.

This clonotype has a handful of counts. The chain combines TRBV20-1 with TRBJ2-7; either TRBD1 or TRBD2 may fit D (5 bases each). Germline CDR1 and CDR2: DFQATT and SNEGSKA (reference sequence). V shed 0 bases and J shed 9 bases, with 15 bases lying between them. The CDR3 length is 13 residues. The CDR3: CSARDAGGLWQYF. DNA for the CDR3: TGCAGTGCTAGAGATGCTGGGGGTCTGTGGCAGTACTTC.

The V gene is TRBV20-1, the J gene TRBJ2-3; 13 bases fit TRBD2. Germline assignment: CDR1 DFQATT and CDR2 SNEGSKA (reference sequence). The CDR3 is 15 residues long. V shed 2 bases and J 6 bases; nucleotides not matched to a gene: 5. The CDR3 DNA follows: TGCAGTGCTAGAACTAGCGGGAGGGCCAGGGATACGCAGTATTTT. This translates into CSARTSGRARDTQYF.

The chain has TRBV28 and TRBJ2-1; weak D call: TRBD2 (6 bases). This CDR3 is 15 amino acids long. V was pared by 3 bases and J by 2 bases, with 11 bases between. Germline V gene lookup returns CDR1 MDHEN and CDR2 SYDVKM. This chain's CDR3 is CASSFGSGPYNEQFF. CDR3 in DNA: TGTGCCAGCAGTTTCGGGAGTGGGCCCTACAATGAGCAGTTCTTC. Complete variable domain (other parts from reference TRBV28 and TRBJ2-1): DVKVTQSSRYLVKRTGEKVFLECVQDMDHENMFWYRQDPGLGLRLIYFSYDVKMKEKGDIPEGYSVSREKKERFSLILESASTNQTSMYLCASSFGSGPYNEQFFGPGTRLTVL.

The table lists this clonotype with a count of one. The chain recombines TRBV20-1 with TRBJ1-1, with D unresolved. Trimming stripped 0 bases from V and 0 bases from J, with 8 bases between. The CDR3 loop spans 14 amino acids. The germline gives CDR1 DFQATT, CDR2 SNEGSKA (reference sequence). CDR3 loop: CSARDMLMNTEAFF. CDR3 bases: TGCAGTGCTAGAGACATGCTCATGAACACTGAAGCTTTCTTT.

The V and J genes are TRBV5-1 and TRBJ2-7; D might be TRBD1 (6 bases). V was pared by 0 bases and J by 1 base, with 14 bases between. Germline assignment: CDR1 SGHRS and CDR2 YFSETQ. CDR3 length: 16 amino acids. CDR3 nucleotide sequence: TGCGCCAGCAGCTTGGTCAGGGGCAGTGGATCCTACGAGCAGTACTTC. The encoded protein is CASSLVRGSGSYEQYF.

The chain uses TRBV11-2 and TRBJ1-4; perhaps TRBD1 as D (6 bases). Germline CDR1 reads SGHAT; CDR2 reads FQNNGV. CDR3 length: 17 amino acids. Trimming pared 2 bases from V and 8 bases from J, leaving 21 bases between. The CDR3 coding sequence is TGTGCCAGCAGCTTAATCGGTAGGACCAGGGGAGGAGAAAAACTGTTTTTT. Its protein product is CASSLIGRTRGGEKLFF.

This clonotype was observed at least ten times. The chain combines TRBV3-1 with TRBJ2-4; TRBD2 is a possible D gene (5 bases). This CDR3 is 14 amino acids long. CDR1 and CDR2 (germline): LGHDT, YNNKEL (reference sequence). V dropped 7 bases and J dropped 8 bases, with 18 bases sitting between them. Written as DNA, the CDR3 is TGTGCCAGCACCTCAACTAGGACCGGTGACATTCAGTACTTC. Translation: CASTSTRTGDIQYF.

This clonotype was counted a few times. The V and J genes are TRBV6-1 and TRBJ2-7; 11 bases map to TRBD2. V lost 7 bases to trimming and J lost 3 bases; unmatched junction nucleotides: 11. Per the germline V gene, CDR1 is MNHNS and CDR2 is SASEGT. The CDR3 is 16 amino acids. The CDR3 region is CASTLAGTSGGYEQYF. CDR3 DNA sequence: TGTGCCAGCACTCTAGCCGGGACTAGCGGAGGCTACGAGCAGTACTTC.

The chain recombines TRBV9 with TRBJ2-3; D might be TRBD2 (5 bases). Germline CDR1 and CDR2: SGDLS and YYNGEE. Trimming took off 0 bases at V and 3 bases at J, with 11 bases between the two ends. The CDR3 length is 15 residues. CDR3 region: CASSVGSVWTDTQYF. CDR3 DNA sequence: TGTGCCAGCAGCGTAGGTAGCGTATGGACAGATACGCAGTATTTT. Looking up the rest from reference TRBV9 and TRBJ2-3 gives the full variable domain: DSGVTQTPKHLITATGQRVTLRCSPRSGDLSVYWYQQSLDQGLQFLIQYYNGEERAKGNILERFSAQQFPDLHSELNLSSLELGDSALYFCASSVGSVWTDTQYFGPGTRLTVL.

This clonotype was counted ten times or more. The rearrangement joins TRBV5-1 to TRBJ2-7; the D gene is possibly TRBD2 (5 bases). There are 15 residues in the CDR3. Germline V gives CDR1 SGHRS, CDR2 YFSETQ. V lost 4 bases, J lost 1 base, and 15 bases lay in between. DNA of the CDR3: TGCGCCAGCAGCGATCGCGGAGGAAGGTCCTACGAGCAGTACTTC. This translates into CASSDRGGRSYEQYF.

The gene calls are TRBV20-1 and TRBJ2-2, with no clear D. The CDR3 runs 11 residues. V was clipped by 6 bases and J by 6 bases, with 8 bases between them. Germline V gene data show CDR1 as DFQATT and CDR2 as SNEGSKA (reference sequence). For the CDR3, the DNA is TGCAGTGCCGAAGAAGCCGGGGAGCTGTTTTTT. Amino acid sequence: CSAEEAGELFF.

This clonotype was seen once. This chain uses TRBV29-1 with TRBJ2-1, with D perhaps assigned TRBD1 or TRBD2 (5 bases each). The germline gives CDR1 SQVTM, CDR2 ANQGSEA. Trimming pared 8 bases from V and 7 bases from J, leaving 18 bases between. This CDR3 has 13 amino acids. CDR3 protein: CSHGTSPGNEQFF. CDR3 DNA: TGCAGCCACGGGACCTCGCCGGGGAATGAGCAGTTCTTC.

This clonotype has just one count. The chain employs TRBV18 and TRBJ2-2, with a possible D match to TRBD2 (5 bases). Trimming took off 5 bases at V and 0 bases at J, with 7 bases between the two ends. Germline CDR1 KGHSH, CDR2 LQKENI. The CDR3 is made up of 14 amino acids. CDR3 region: CASSKGANTGELFF. For the CDR3, the DNA is TGTGCCAGCTCAAAGGGAGCGAACACCGGGGAGCTGTTTTTT.

As to this clonotype: This may stem from a read error, because a much larger clone lies one nucleotide away. This chain joins TRBV6-5 and TRBJ2-3; 8 positions agree with TRBD2. This CDR3 region has 16 residues. Looked up from germline, CDR1 is MNHEY and CDR2 is SVGAGI. This CDR3 is CASSYSGGRNTDMQYF. CDR3 DNA sequence: TGTGCCAGCAGTTACAGCGGCGGGAGGAATACAGATATGCAGTATTTT.